This T cell receptor beta chain was documented in a study of blood T cell repertoires in COVID-19. Generated by immunoSEQ multiplex PCR, the TCRdb table keeps only in-frame clones and is missing some. The profile shows some 78,000 clones, 90% of them singletons. Looked up from germline, CDR1 is SGHVS and CDR2 is FQNEAQ. Losses at the gene ends were 0 bases for V and 2 bases for J; bases not matched to a gene: 6. CDR3 length: 16 residues. This sequence originates from a woman in her 50s in a cohort sampled during active COVID-19. This chain uses TRBV7-8 with TRBJ2-7, with 8 bases aligning to TRBD1. The source material was peripheral blood. The CDR3 bases are TGTGCCAGCAGCTTAGCGGGGACAGGAGGAACCTACGAGCAGTACTTC. Protein product: CASSLAGTGGTYEQYF.